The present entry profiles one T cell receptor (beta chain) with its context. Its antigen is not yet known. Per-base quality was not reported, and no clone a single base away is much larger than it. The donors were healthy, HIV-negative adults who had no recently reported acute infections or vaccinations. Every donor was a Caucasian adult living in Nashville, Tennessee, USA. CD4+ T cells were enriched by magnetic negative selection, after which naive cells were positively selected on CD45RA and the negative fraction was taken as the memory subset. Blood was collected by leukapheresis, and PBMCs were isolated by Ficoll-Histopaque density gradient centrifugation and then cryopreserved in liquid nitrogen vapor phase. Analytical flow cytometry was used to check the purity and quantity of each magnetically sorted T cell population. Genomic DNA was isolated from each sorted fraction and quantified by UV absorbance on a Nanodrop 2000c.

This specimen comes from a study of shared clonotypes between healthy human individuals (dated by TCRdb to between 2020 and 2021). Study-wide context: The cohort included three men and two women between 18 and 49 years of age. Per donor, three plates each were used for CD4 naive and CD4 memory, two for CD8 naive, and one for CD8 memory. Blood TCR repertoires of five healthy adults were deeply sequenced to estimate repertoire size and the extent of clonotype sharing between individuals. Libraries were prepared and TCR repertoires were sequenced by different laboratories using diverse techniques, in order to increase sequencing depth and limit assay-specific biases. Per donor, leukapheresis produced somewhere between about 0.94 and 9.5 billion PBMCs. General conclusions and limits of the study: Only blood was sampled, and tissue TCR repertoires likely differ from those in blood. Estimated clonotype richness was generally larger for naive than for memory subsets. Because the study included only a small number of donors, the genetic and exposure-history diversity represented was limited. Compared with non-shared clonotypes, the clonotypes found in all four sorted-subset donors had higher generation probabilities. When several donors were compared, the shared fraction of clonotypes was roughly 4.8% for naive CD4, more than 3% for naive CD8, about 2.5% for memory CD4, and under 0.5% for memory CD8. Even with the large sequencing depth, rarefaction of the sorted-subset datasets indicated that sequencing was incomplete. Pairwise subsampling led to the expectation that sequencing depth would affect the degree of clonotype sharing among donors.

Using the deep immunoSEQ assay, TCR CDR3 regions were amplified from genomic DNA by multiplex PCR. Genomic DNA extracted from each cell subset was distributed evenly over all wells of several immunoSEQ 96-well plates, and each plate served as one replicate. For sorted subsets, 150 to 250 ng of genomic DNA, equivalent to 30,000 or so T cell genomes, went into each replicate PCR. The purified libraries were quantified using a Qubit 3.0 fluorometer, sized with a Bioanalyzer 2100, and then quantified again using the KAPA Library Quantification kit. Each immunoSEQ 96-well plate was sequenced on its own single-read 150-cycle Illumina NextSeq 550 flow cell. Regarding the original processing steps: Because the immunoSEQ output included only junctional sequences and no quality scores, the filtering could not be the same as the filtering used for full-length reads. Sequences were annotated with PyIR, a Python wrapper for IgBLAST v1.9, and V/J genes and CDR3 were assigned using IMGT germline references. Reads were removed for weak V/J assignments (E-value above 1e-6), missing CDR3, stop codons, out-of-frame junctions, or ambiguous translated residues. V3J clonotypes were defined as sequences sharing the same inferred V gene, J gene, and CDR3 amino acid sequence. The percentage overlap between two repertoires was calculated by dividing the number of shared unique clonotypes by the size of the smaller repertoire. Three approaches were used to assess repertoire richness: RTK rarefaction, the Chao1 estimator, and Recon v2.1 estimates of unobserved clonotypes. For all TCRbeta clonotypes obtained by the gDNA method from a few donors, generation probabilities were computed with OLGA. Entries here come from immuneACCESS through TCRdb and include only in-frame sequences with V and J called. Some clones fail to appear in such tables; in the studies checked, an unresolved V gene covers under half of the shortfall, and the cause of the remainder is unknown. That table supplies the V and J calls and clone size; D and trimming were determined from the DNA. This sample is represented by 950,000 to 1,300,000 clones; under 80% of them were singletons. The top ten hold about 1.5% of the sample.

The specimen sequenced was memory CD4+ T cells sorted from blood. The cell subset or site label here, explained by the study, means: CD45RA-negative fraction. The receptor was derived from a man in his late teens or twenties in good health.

The bases read TGTGCCAGCAGCCAAGAGAAAGGACAGCCACATAATTCACCCCTCCACTTT. Translated, it gives CASSQEKGQPHNSPLHF. The V and J genes are TRBV4-2 and TRBJ1-6; TRBD1 is perhaps the D gene, given 6 matching bases. CDR1 LGHNA and CDR2 YNFKEQ are derived from the germline V gene. At the junction V is shortened by 0 bases and J by 5 bases, with 14 bases in between. From its cysteine to its phenylalanine, the CDR3 spans 17 amino acids. Kept here is only the CDR3 DNA, which spans 51 bases and is read in frame from base 1.